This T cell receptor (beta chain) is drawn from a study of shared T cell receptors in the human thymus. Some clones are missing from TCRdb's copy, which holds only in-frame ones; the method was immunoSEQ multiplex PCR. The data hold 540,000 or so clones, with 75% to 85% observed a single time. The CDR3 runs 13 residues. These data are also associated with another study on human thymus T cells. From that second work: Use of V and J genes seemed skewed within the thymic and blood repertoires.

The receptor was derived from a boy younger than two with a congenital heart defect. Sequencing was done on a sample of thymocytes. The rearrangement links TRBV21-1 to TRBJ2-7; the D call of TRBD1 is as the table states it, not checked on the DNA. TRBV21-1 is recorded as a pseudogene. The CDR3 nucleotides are TGTGCCAGCAGCAAAGGACAACGTCACGAGCAGTACTTC. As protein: CASSKGQRHEQYF.